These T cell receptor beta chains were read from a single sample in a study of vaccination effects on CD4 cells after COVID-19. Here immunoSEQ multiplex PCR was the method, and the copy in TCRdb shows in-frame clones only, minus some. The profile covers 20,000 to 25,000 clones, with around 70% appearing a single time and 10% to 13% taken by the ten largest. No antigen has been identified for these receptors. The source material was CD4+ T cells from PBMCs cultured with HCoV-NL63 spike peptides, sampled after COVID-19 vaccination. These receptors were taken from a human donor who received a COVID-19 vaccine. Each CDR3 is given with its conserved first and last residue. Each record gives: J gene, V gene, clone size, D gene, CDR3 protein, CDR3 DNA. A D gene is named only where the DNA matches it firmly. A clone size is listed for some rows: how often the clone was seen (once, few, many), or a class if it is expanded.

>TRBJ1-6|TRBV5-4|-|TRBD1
CASSSRGQVGSPLHF
TGTGCCAGCAGCTCCCGGGGACAGGTTGGATCACCCCTCCACTTT
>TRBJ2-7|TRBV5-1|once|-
CASSPTGTDYEQYF
TGCGCCAGCAGCCCAACCGGGACGGACTACGAGCAGTACTTC
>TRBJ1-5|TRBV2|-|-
CASSAMGGTRPQHF
TGTGCCAGCAGTGCAATGGGGGGAACGAGGCCCCAGCATTTT
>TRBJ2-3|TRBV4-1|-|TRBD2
CASSPPAAGGGDTQYF
TGCGCCAGCAGCCCCCCAGCGGCGGGAGGGGGAGATACGCAGTATTTT
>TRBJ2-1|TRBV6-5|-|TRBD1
CARQAPGTDHNEQFF
TGTGCCCGCCAAGCCCCCGGGACAGACCACAATGAGCAGTTCTTC
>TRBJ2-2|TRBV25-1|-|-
CATTTSPNTGELFF
TGTGCCACCACGACTAGTCCGAACACCGGGGAGCTGTTTTTT
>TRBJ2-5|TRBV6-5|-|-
CASSWGQETQYF
TGTGCCAGCAGTTGGGGTCAAGAGACCCAGTACTTC
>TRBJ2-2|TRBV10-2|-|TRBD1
CASSESGTGDTGELFF
TGCGCCAGCAGTGAGTCCGGGACAGGGGACACCGGGGAGCTGTTTTTT
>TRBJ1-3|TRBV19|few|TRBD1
CASSIDRDSSGNTIYF
TGTGCCAGTAGTATAGATCGGGACAGCTCTGGAAACACCATATATTTT
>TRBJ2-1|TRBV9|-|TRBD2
CASSVAPGLAADNEQFF
TGTGCCAGCAGCGTAGCTCCCGGACTAGCGGCTGACAATGAGCAGTTCTTC
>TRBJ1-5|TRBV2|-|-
CASSEAGFLAVSNQPQHF
TGTGCCAGCAGTGAAGCCGGATTTTTGGCGGTAAGCAATCAGCCCCAGCATTTT
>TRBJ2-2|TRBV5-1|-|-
CASSLLPPGVAGELFF
TGCGCCAGCAGCTTGCTCCCTCCCGGAGTGGCCGGGGAGCTGTTTTTT
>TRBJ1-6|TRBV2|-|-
CASSVGQSNSPLHF
TGTGCCAGCAGTGTGGGGCAGTCGAATTCACCCCTCCACTTT
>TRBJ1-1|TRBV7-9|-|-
CASSSQGNTEAFF
TGTGCCAGCAGCTCACAGGGGAACACTGAAGCTTTCTTT
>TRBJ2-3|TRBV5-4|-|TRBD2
CAGSLAGGGDTQYF
TGTGCCGGATCCCTAGCGGGGGGTGGGGATACGCAGTATTTT
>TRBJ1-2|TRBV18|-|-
CASSPLGDYGYTF
TGTGCCAGCTCACCACTCGGGGACTATGGCTACACCTTC
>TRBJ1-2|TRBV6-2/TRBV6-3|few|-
CASSQGRVYGYTF
TGTGCCAGCAGTCAGGGCAGGGTCTATGGCTACACCTTC
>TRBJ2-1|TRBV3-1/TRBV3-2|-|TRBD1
CASSQDRTGGGYEQFF
TGTGCCAGCAGCCAAGATAGAACAGGGGGCGGGTATGAGCAGTTCTTC
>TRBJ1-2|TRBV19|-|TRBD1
CASSETGEGYGYTF
TGTGCCAGTAGCGAGACAGGGGAGGGCTATGGCTACACCTTC
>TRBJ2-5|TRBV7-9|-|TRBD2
CASRPGGLAIGETQYF
TGTGCCAGCAGACCCGGTGGACTAGCGATTGGAGAGACCCAGTACTTC
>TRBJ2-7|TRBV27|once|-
CASSPVLSRNDEQYF
TGTGCCAGCAGTCCCGTTTTATCGCGCAACGACGAGCAGTACTTC
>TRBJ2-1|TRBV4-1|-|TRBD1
CASSHPGTAAEQFF
TGCGCCAGCAGCCACCCCGGGACAGCAGCTGAGCAGTTCTTC
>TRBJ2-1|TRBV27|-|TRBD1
CASRDAGTGNNEQFF
TGTGCCAGCAGGGATGCCGGGACAGGAAACAATGAGCAGTTCTTC
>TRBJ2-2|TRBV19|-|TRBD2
CASSFTRTSGSNTGELFF
TGTGCCAGTAGTTTTACCAGGACTAGCGGGAGCAACACCGGGGAGCTGTTTTTT
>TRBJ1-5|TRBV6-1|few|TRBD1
CASSVNRDRSNQPQHF
TGTGCCAGCAGTGTAAACCGGGACAGGTCTAATCAGCCCCAGCATTTT
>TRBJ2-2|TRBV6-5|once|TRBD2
CASSSAGGTNTGELFF
TGTGCCAGCAGTTCAGCGGGAGGAACGAACACCGGGGAGCTGTTTTTT
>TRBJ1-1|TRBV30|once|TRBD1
CAWVQGAYTEAFF
TGTGCCTGGGTACAGGGGGCCTACACTGAAGCTTTCTTT